Each of the 12 T cell receptor beta chains below was sequenced from the same sample in a study of CD8+CD57+ T cells in acquired aplastic anemia. Genomic DNA served as template for TCR beta VDJ and CDR3 profiling. TCRdb fed the reads into MiXCR, producing one record per CDR3 protein. The table includes some 410,000 distinct CDR3 sequences, 65% to 80% detected once. Sequenced sample: sorted CD4+, CD8+, or CD8+CD57+ T cells (not recorded which) from PBMCs. All receptors derive from a human donor in good health, serving as a control.

Regarding this clonotype: One end of the junction is discordant with germline, which a read error may explain. This rearrangement joins TRBV9 to TRBJ1-1; a possible D gene is TRBD1 (6 bases). Germline CDR1 and CDR2: SGDLS and YYNGEE. This CDR3 is 14 amino acids long. The CDR3 protein is CASSSRTQGPSNIF. The CDR3 nucleotides are TGTGCCAGCAGTTCACGGACACAGGGCCCCTCAAACATCTTT.

This clonotype was found many times. This chain connects TRBV5-4 to TRBJ2-7; TRBD2 matches 9 bases. Unmatched junction bases numbered 7, after V lost 7 bases and J lost 2 bases. The germline V gene has CDR1 SGHNT and CDR2 YYREEE (reference sequence). This CDR3 contains 14 residues. CDR3 sequence reads: CASSPGLATYEQYF. The DNA for the CDR3 is TGTGCCAGCTCTCCGGGACTAGCAACCTACGAGCAGTACTTC. Drawing the rest from reference TRBV5-4 and TRBJ2-7, the complete variable domain is ETGVTQSPTHLIKTRGQQVTLRCSSQSGHNTVSWYQQALGQGPQFIFQYYREEENGRGNFPPRFSGLQFPNYSSELNVNALELDDSALYLCASSPGLATYEQYFGPGTRLTVT.

A word on this clonotype: One junction end does not reproduce the germline sequence, and a read error may be involved. The chain has TRBV7-3 and TRBJ1-4; the D gene is possibly TRBD1 (5 bases). The closer fit of TRBJ1-1 to the DNA end suggests the J call may be wrong. In germline, CDR1 is SGHTA, CDR2 FQGTGA. This CDR3 has 13 residues. The CDR3 reads CASSYSSGTGAFF. The CDR3 nucleotides read TGTGCCAGCAGCTACAGCTCGGGGACTGGAGCTTTCTTT.

This rearrangement joins TRBV9 to TRBJ2-6; either TRBD1 or TRBD2 may supply D (5 bases each). Germline loops: CDR1 SGDLS, CDR2 YYNGEE. The CDR3 consists of 15 residues. Trimming took 4 bases from V and 16 from J, leaving 24 bases between them. The CDR3 sequence is CASSSHGALNYELTF. CDR3 coding DNA: TGTGCCAGCAGCTCCCACGGGGCACTGAACTACGAGCTGACTTTC.

There are many counts of this clonotype. The chain has TRBV4-3 and TRBJ2-7; D perhaps matches TRBD2 (7 bases). CDR3 size: 16 residues. Trimming stripped 0 bases from V and 3 bases from J, with 15 bases between. The germline V gene encodes CDR1 LGHNA and CDR2 YSLEER. The CDR3 sequence is CASSQDLRGAHYEQYF. CDR3 nucleotide sequence: TGCGCCAGCAGCCAAGATCTTCGGGGGGCTCACTACGAGCAGTACTTC.

The rearrangement joins TRBV29-1 to TRBJ2-3; 9 nucleotides align to TRBD2. The V gene end was trimmed by 4 bases and the J gene end by 1 base; junction bases not matched to a gene: 3. The CDR3 is 14 residues long. Germline V CDR1 and CDR2: SQVTM, ANQGSEA. CDR3 protein: CSVGLAAGTDTQYF. The DNA for the CDR3 is TGCAGCGTTGGACTAGCGGCCGGCACAGATACGCAGTATTTT.

There are many counts of this clonotype. The DNA of the CDR3 is TGCGCCAGCTCCAAAAACAGGGGAGGCTCCTACAATGAGCAGTTCTTC. Protein sequence: CASSKNRGGSYNEQFF. V usage is TRBV5-1 and J usage is TRBJ2-1; a weak D match, TRBD1 (7 bases). V lost 7 bases and J lost 0, with 17 bases in between. The CDR3 is 16 residues long. Germline V lookup: CDR1 SGHRS, CDR2 YFSETQ.

There are many counts of this clonotype. This chain connects TRBV7-9 to TRBJ2-7; D unclear. The CDR3 has 14 residues. V was trimmed by 1 base and J by 4 bases, leaving 11 bases between them. Germline CDR1 reads SEHNR; CDR2 reads FQNEAQ (reference sequence). The CDR3 is CASSLGAEEYEQYF. DNA of the CDR3: TGTGCCAGCAGCTTAGGGGCCGAGGAGTACGAGCAGTACTTC.

Many counts were recorded for this clonotype. The gene calls are TRBV7-3 and TRBJ2-5; 9 bases match TRBD1. The germline V gene has CDR1 SGHTA and CDR2 FQGTGA. The CDR3 totals 14 residues. With 5 bases clipped from V and 5 bases from J, the junction kept 6 bases outside the gene matches. CDR3 sequence reads: CASSPTGGGETQYF. For the CDR3, the DNA is TGTGCCAGCAGCCCAACAGGGGGCGGCGAGACCCAGTACTTC.

As regards this clonotype: One junction end does not reproduce the germline sequence, and a read error may be involved. The V call is TRBV14, the J call TRBJ1-5; unclear D gene. The CDR3 is 14 residues long. In germline, CDR1 is SGHDN, CDR2 FVKESK. The CDR3 DNA sequence: TGCGCCAGCAGCTTGAGTGGCGACAAGCAGCCCCAGCATTTT. Protein: CASSLSGDKQPQHF.

This clonotype has at least ten counts. The chain couples TRBV5-4 to TRBJ1-1; no firm D call. The germline V gene encodes CDR1 SGHNT and CDR2 YYREEE (reference sequence). V lost 2 bases and J lost 10, with 12 bases in between. This CDR3 contains 12 residues. CDR3 nucleotides: TGTGCCAGCAGCTTTCTCGCTGAGGTAGCTTTCTTT. Its translation is CASSFLAEVAFF. The complete variable domain, with remaining parts taken from reference TRBV5-4 and TRBJ1-1, reads ETGVTQSPTHLIKTRGQQVTLRCSSQSGHNTVSWYQQALGQGPQFIFQYYREEENGRGNFPPRFSGLQFPNYSSELNVNALELDDSALYLCASSFLAEVAFFGQGTRLTVV.

There are many counts of this clonotype. The V call is TRBV7-2, the J call TRBJ1-6, with D possibly TRBD1 on 6 matching bases. CDR1 and CDR2 (germline): SGHTA, FQGNSA. This CDR3 is built from 14 residues. Trimming removed 5 bases from V and 7 bases from J, with 12 bases in between. For the CDR3, the DNA is TGTGCCAGCAGCATGACAGGACTCAATTCACCCCTCCACTTT. Amino acid sequence: CASSMTGLNSPLHF.